This T cell receptor beta chain was documented in a study of T cells after posttransplantation cyclophosphamide. General study findings and limits: Skin or GI-infiltrating T cells shared few TRB sequences with blood. Recipient CMV seropositivity and CMV reactivation strongly tracked TRB clonality. Donor CD8+ memory clones often dominated recipient blood repertoires at later times.

The CDR3 runs 13 residues. J was trimmed by 0 bases and V by 8 bases; bases with no gene match: 4. Germline CDR1 MGHDK, CDR2 SYGVNS. A marrow graft followed busulfan-fludarabine conditioning, with cyclophosphamide on days +3 and +4. Measured with immunoSEQ multiplex PCR; TCRdb has only the in-frame clones, and not every one. The data hold 8,000 to 10,000 clones, with about four fifths observed a single time. Details on this clone: Its specificity is not known.

Specimen: PBMCs, collected just over 1,900 days after a stem cell transplant with posttransplant cyclophosphamide. The TCR was taken from a female patient between 35 and 55 years old who received an allogeneic stem cell transplant from a related donor, was CMV-positive, and had no GVHD. Some T cells may have come from the graft donor. The chain links TRBV25-1 to TRBJ2-7; 7 bases are shared with TRBD1. CDR3 amino acids: CASRRDSSYEQYF. The CDR3 nucleotides read TGTGCCAGCCGTCGGGACAGCTCCTACGAGCAGTACTTC.